A single sample is the source of the 10 T cell receptor beta chains below, sequenced in a study of CXCR3-negative and CXCR3-positive naive CD8 T cells. 5' RACE that incorporated UMI labels was used to prepare the TRB cDNA libraries. TCRdb re-called the 5' RACE reads and shows each CDR3 protein once, DNA omitted. The sample totals about 130,000 distinct CDR3 sequences. Sequenced input: naive CXCR3- CD8+ T cells from blood. Sample subset: CD45RO-CCR7+CD27+CD95- naive CD8+ T cells lacking CXCR3 (TNR3-). The receptors stem from a human donor in good health. Some clones in this sample may be carry-over from other donors' samples.

This chain connects TRBV29-1 to TRBJ2-5. This CDR3 comprises 14 residues. The germline CDR1 and CDR2 sequences are SQVTM and ANQGSEA. The CDR3 sequence is CSVEGQANQETQYF.

This sequence joins TRBV5-1 and TRBJ2-3. Germline CDR1 SGHRS, CDR2 YFSETQ. The CDR3 is 16 amino acids. This chain's CDR3 is CASSLVSAVSTDTQYF.

V gene TRBV7-9 combines with J gene TRBJ2-7; TCRdb names TRBD1, which stays unverified in the absence of DNA. CDR1 and CDR2 from the germline V gene are SEHNR and FQNEAQ (reference sequence). The CDR3 length is 15 residues. This CDR3 is CASSLAARATYEQYF.

The chain carries TRBV29-1 and TRBJ2-7; the TCRdb call, TRBD2, lacks DNA for checking. There are 11 residues in the CDR3. Germline values: CDR1 SQVTM, CDR2 ANQGSEA. CDR3 sequence: CSVNAGYEQYF.

The CDR3 here is CASSQDRTGHNEQFF. The chain couples TRBV3-1 to TRBJ2-1; TCRdb's D call, TRBD1, is unchecked because there is no DNA. The CDR3 runs 15 residues. The germline CDR1 and CDR2 sequences are LGHDT and YNNKEL (reference sequence).

The gene calls are TRBV20-1 and TRBJ2-1; with no DNA, the TCRdb D assignment of TRBD2 cannot be verified. Germline CDR1 DFQATT, CDR2 SNEGSKA (reference sequence). There are 16 residues in the CDR3. CDR3 loop: CSAPLPVAGIYNEQFF.

J is TRBJ2-2 and V is TRBV7-8. The CDR3 consists of 17 residues. In germline, CDR1 is SGHVS, CDR2 FQNEAQ. This CDR3 is CASSLVASSANTGELFF.

The rearrangement uses TRBV28 and TRBJ2-1; TCRdb indicates TRBD2, and absent DNA this call remains unverified. This CDR3 region has 14 residues. In germline, CDR1 is MDHEN, CDR2 SYDVKM. The CDR3 loop is CASSSRLAGNEQFF.

V gene TRBV29-1 combines with J gene TRBJ2-7; TCRdb's D call of TRBD1 is untestable without DNA. Germline V gene lookup returns CDR1 SQVTM and CDR2 ANQGSEA. The CDR3 spans 12 residues. The CDR3 here is CSVAGHQYEQYF.

V and J are TRBV19 and TRBJ1-5. Germline V gene lookup returns CDR1 LNHDA and CDR2 SQIVND (reference sequence). The CDR3 is 14 residues long. The CDR3 region is CASSISGVDQPQHF. The complete variable domain, with remaining parts taken from reference TRBV19 and TRBJ1-5, reads DGGITQSPKYLFRKEGQNVTLSCEQNLNHDAMYWYRQDPGQGLRLIYYSQIVNDFQKGDIAEGYSVSREKKESFPLTVTSAQKNPTAFYLCASSISGVDQPQHFGDGTRLSIL.